A selection of T cell receptor beta chains follows, all from one sample in a study of T cells in Graves' hyperthyroidism and ophthalmopathy. MiXCR, run by TCRdb on the multiplex PCR reads, gives a single entry per CDR3 protein. The sample lists more than 450,000 distinct CDR3 sequences, 14% occurring once. Sequenced material: blood. All receptors derive from a woman aged 40-49 years with Graves' hyperthyroidism. Each CDR3 is given with its conserved first and last residue. Fields, in order: clone size, V gene, D gene, J gene, CDR3 protein, CDR3 DNA. The D gene is left open where the match is weak. Part of the rows lack a size; the others show once, few, many or a class for expanded clones.

>few|TRBV5-4|.|TRBJ2-2
CASSVGGFANTGELFF
TGTGCCAGTTCAGTGGGCGGGTTCGCGAACACCGGGGAGCTGTTTTTT
>many|TRBV5-1|TRBD1|TRBJ2-7
CASSLAFGTGGVYEQYF
TGCGCCAGCAGCTTGGCCTTTGGGACAGGGGGCGTTTACGAGCAGTACTTC
>many|TRBV18|TRBD2|TRBJ2-7
CASSQRLAGDTDSYEQYF
TGTGCCAGCTCACAACGACTAGCGGGAGACACAGACTCCTACGAGCAGTACTTC
>.|TRBV6-1|.|TRBJ1-2
CASKTRSGEGYTF
TGTGCCAGCAAAACCCGGTCAGGGGAAGGCTACACCTTC
>many|TRBV18|.|TRBJ1-2
CASSPTAIRGDYGYTF
TGTGCCAGCTCACCAACCGCGATTAGGGGAGACTATGGCTACACCTTC
>.|TRBV6-5|TRBD2|TRBJ2-3
CASSYWRAGGTDTQYF
TGTGCCAGCAGTTACTGGAGGGCGGGAGGCACAGATACGCAGTATTTT
>many|TRBV11-2|TRBD1|TRBJ2-7
CASSLDLGQGRNEQYF
TGTGCCAGCAGCTTAGATCTGGGACAGGGCAGAAACGAGCAGTACTTC
>.|TRBV5-5|TRBD1|TRBJ2-2
CASFSRRQGNTGELFF
TGTGCCAGCTTCTCTAGGAGACAGGGGAACACCGGGGAGCTGTTTTTT
>.|TRBV6-7|.|TRBJ2-3
CASSVGAGTTDTQYF
TGTGCCAGCAGCGTAGGGGCAGGGACCACAGATACGCAGTATTTT
>many|TRBV6-6|.|TRBJ1-1
CASSYRGGEAFF
TGTGCCAGCAGTTACCGTGGGGGTGAAGCTTTCTTT
>.|TRBV9|.|TRBJ1-3
CASSPETGNSGNTIYF
TGTGCCAGCAGCCCGGAAACAGGGAACTCTGGAAACACCATATATTTT
>many|TRBV27|TRBD1|TRBJ1-5
CANADRARQPQHF
TGTGCCAACGCGGACAGGGCTCGTCAGCCCCAGCATTTT
>few|TRBV9|TRBD2|TRBJ2-3
CASSEGTSGFSTDTQYF
TGTGCCAGCAGCGAGGGGACTAGCGGATTCAGCACAGATACGCAGTATTTT
>many|TRBV5-1|TRBD1|TRBJ2-7
CASQTRTGVGSEQYF
TGCGCCAGCCAGACTCGTACAGGGGTGGGCTCCGAGCAGTACTTC
>.|TRBV5-1|TRBD1|TRBJ2-1
CASSSENRQGNNEQFF
TGCGCCAGCAGCTCGGAAAACCGACAGGGGAACAATGAGCAGTTCTTC
>.|TRBV19|TRBD1|TRBJ2-1
CASSILGTGGYEQFF
TGTGCCAGTAGTATCTTAGGGACAGGGGGTTATGAGCAGTTCTTC
>.|TRBV11-2|.|TRBJ2-7
CASSPRDKNYEQYF
TGTGCCAGCAGCCCACGGGACAAGAACTACGAGCAGTACTTC
>few|TRBV5-5|.|TRBJ1-2
CASSLGGLGDGYTF
TGTGCCAGCAGCTTGGGAGGGTTAGGTGATGGCTACACCTTC
>few|TRBV20-1|.|TRBJ1-6
CSARDLGGGAYSPLHF
TGCAGTGCTAGAGATCTTGGGGGTGGGGCTTACTCACCCCTCCACTTT
>many|TRBV7-6|.|TRBJ2-1
CASSHGGGSSYNEQFF
TGTGCCAGCTCCCACGGGGGTGGTAGCTCCTACAATGAGCAGTTCTTC
>many|TRBV10-3|TRBD1|TRBJ1-6
CAIKRTGGSNSPLHF
TGTGCCATCAAACGGACAGGGGGCTCAAATTCACCCCTCCACTTT
>many|TRBV28|.|TRBJ2-2
CASSLSQQGTGELFF
TGTGCCAGCAGTTTATCTCAGCAGGGCACCGGGGAGCTGTTTTTT
>few|TRBV7-2|TRBD2|TRBJ2-1
CASRTSGLAGVGEQFF
TGTGCCAGCAGGACTTCAGGACTAGCGGGAGTAGGTGAGCAGTTCTTC
>many|TRBV18|TRBD2|TRBJ2-7
CASSPPGLAGFYEQYF
TGTGCCAGCTCACCACCGGGACTAGCGGGATTCTACGAGCAGTACTTC
>many|TRBV6-1|.|TRBJ2-7
CASREGSGEQYF
TGTGCCAGCAGAGAGGGATCAGGCGAGCAGTACTTC
>many|TRBV27|.|TRBJ1-6
CASRPTGNSPLHF
TGTGCCAGCAGGCCGACGGGTAATTCACCCCTCCACTTT
>many|TRBV7-2|.|TRBJ2-3
CASSSWTSTDTQYF
TGTGCCAGCAGCTCCTGGACTTCCACAGATACGCAGTATTTT
>.|TRBV12-5|.|TRBJ1-2
CASGLEGINYGYTF
TGTGCTAGTGGTTTGGAGGGTATTAACTATGGCTACACCTTC
>.|TRBV7-3|.|TRBJ2-7
CASSFGGVGYEQYF
TGTGCCAGCAGCTTTGGGGGTGTGGGCTACGAGCAGTACTTC
>many|TRBV29-1|.|TRBJ2-7
CSVDPGDRAGEQYF
TGCAGCGTTGATCCCGGGGACCGGGCGGGCGAGCAGTACTTC
>.|TRBV2|TRBD2|TRBJ2-2
CASFRLAPGELFF
TGTGCCAGCTTTAGACTAGCGCCCGGGGAGCTGTTTTTT
>many|TRBV24-1|.|TRBJ2-3
CATIGERTRTDTQYF
TGTGCCACCATAGGGGAGAGGACACGCACAGATACGCAGTATTTT